One and the same sample provided the 30 T cell receptor beta chains below, sequenced in a study of patients and donors after allogeneic stem cell transplantation. A single record per CDR3 protein comes from TCRdb applying MiXCR to the RT-PCR reads. The table lists about 200,000 distinct CDR3 sequences, approximately 41% of them singletons. The sequenced sample consisted of blood, either unsorted or a sorted T cell fraction (not recorded which). The source of these receptors is a human donor who was either an allogeneic HSCT recipient or a stem cell or donor lymphocyte infusion donor (not recorded which). It is not recorded whose cells these are; they may come from a transplant donor.

This clonotype showed up just a few times. This chain uses TRBV29-1 with TRBJ1-1, with D uncertain. Between the trimmed V and J ends, which lost 2 bases and 6 bases, there was a span of 4 bases. This CDR3 is 10 amino acids long. From germline, CDR1 is SQVTM and CDR2 ANQGSEA. CDR3 sequence (DNA): TGCAGCGTTGAATGGTCTGAAGCTTTCTTT. Translating it yields CSVEWSEAFF.

This clonotype turned up a few times. V gene TRBV5-1 combines with J gene TRBJ1-1; no clear D. CDR3 length: 16 residues. V shed 0 bases and J shed 3 bases, with 15 bases lying between them. Looked up from germline, CDR1 is SGHRS and CDR2 is YFSETQ. The CDR3 spells CASSLGTLESYTEAFF. Written as DNA, the CDR3 is TGCGCCAGCAGCTTGGGGACCCTAGAATCTTACACTGAAGCTTTCTTT.

This clonotype was observed a few times. The V call is TRBV4-3, the J call TRBJ1-1; D is unclear. The V end was cut by 1 base, the J end by 7 bases, with 10 bases between. Germline V lookup: CDR1 LGHNA, CDR2 YSLEER. This CDR3 has 13 residues. CDR3 bases: TGCGCCAGCAGCCAAGGTCGAGGTGTTGAAGCTTTCTTT. Protein sequence: CASSQGRGVEAFF.

This clonotype was detected only once. The chain links TRBV20-1 to TRBJ1-1; D is unresolved. Germline lookup yields CDR1 DFQATT and CDR2 SNEGSKA (reference sequence). V was cut by 4 bases and J by 3 bases, with 9 bases left in between. The CDR3 has 12 residues. The CDR3 protein is CSAKRRDTEAFF. CDR3 nucleotide sequence: TGCAGTGCTAAAAGACGCGACACTGAAGCTTTCTTT.

V is TRBV6-6 and J is TRBJ1-4, with 9 bases identical to TRBD1. J lost 10 bases, V lost 6 bases, and 12 bases had no gene match. CDR3 length: 15 residues. Per germline, CDR1 MNHNY and CDR2 SVGAGI (reference sequence). The CDR3 loop is CASRSTTGGAGKLFF. The CDR3 nucleotides are TGTGCCAGCAGATCAACCACAGGGGGCGCGGGAAAACTGTTTTTT.

This clonotype was seen more than once but under ten times. This sequence joins TRBV28 and TRBJ1-5, with D possibly matching TRBD1 (5 bases). V was trimmed by 8 bases and J by 1 base, leaving 21 bases between them. The CDR3 length is 17 residues. Germline CDR1 MDHEN, CDR2 SYDVKM. This CDR3 is CASEPLGRAVSNQPQHF. CDR3 sequence (DNA): TGTGCCAGCGAGCCTTTAGGCAGGGCGGTGAGCAATCAGCCCCAGCATTTT. Full variable domain (remainder filled in from reference TRBV28 and TRBJ1-5): DVKVTQSSRYLVKRTGEKVFLECVQDMDHENMFWYRQDPGLGLRLIYFSYDVKMKEKGDIPEGYSVSREKKERFSLILESASTNQTSMYLCASEPLGRAVSNQPQHFGDGTRLSIL.

This chain connects TRBV3-1 to TRBJ2-7; D is perhaps TRBD2 (5 bases). Germline-derived CDR1 and CDR2 are LGHDT and YNNKEL (reference sequence). The CDR3 contains 14 residues. Trimming stripped 1 base from V and 6 bases from J, with 13 bases between. CDR3 sequence reads: CASSQGEGAGEQYF. The CDR3 coding sequence is TGTGCCAGCAGCCAAGGAGAGGGCGCAGGCGAGCAGTACTTC.

There are many counts of this clonotype. The V and J genes are TRBV4-3 and TRBJ2-7; D may match TRBD1 or TRBD2 (5 bases each). Trimming pared 5 bases from V and 4 bases from J, leaving 15 bases between. Germline CDR1 and CDR2: LGHNA and YSLEER. This CDR3 has 14 residues. DNA of the CDR3: TGCGCCAGCAGCTTACGGTTGGGGGAATACGAGCAGTACTTC. Translating it yields CASSLRLGEYEQYF.

The chain carries TRBV21-1 and TRBJ2-1. TRBV21-1 is recorded as a pseudogene. The CDR3 loop spans 17 amino acids. CDR3 coding DNA: TGTGCCAGCAGCAAAGGAGTTAGGAATATCGCCTACAATGAGCAGTTCTTC. Encoded protein: CASSKGVRNIAYNEQFF.

The rearrangement links TRBV28 to TRBJ1-5; TRBD1 aligns across 10 bases. V lost 4 bases, J lost 4 bases, and 1 base stayed unmatched. The CDR3 is 14 amino acids. Per germline, CDR1 MDHEN and CDR2 SYDVKM. CDR3 bases: TGTGCCAGCAGTTGGGACAGGGGAAATCAGCCCCAGCATTTT. Amino acids: CASSWDRGNQPQHF.

CDR3 bases: TGCAGTGCTATCATAAGGGGCTATGGCTACACCTTC. This encodes CSAIIRGYGYTF. This chain joins TRBV20-1 and TRBJ1-2, with D perhaps TRBD1 (5 bases). This CDR3 comprises 12 residues. Per germline, CDR1 DFQATT and CDR2 SNEGSKA (reference sequence). V was trimmed by 4 bases and J by 4 bases, leaving 10 bases between them.

V gene TRBV4-3 combines with J gene TRBJ2-7; D uncertain. The germline CDR1 and CDR2 sequences are LGHNA and YSLEER. The CDR3 loop spans 15 amino acids. V dropped 4 bases and J dropped 3 bases, with 16 bases sitting between them. The CDR3, as DNA: TGCGCCAGCAGCCTCGAAAAAGACACTGTCTACGAGCAGTACTTC. Translated, it gives CASSLEKDTVYEQYF.

About this clonotype: A read error is likely, as this CDR3 ends without the conserved phenylalanine or tryptophan. CDR3 sequence: CASSLPGPRSNQPQHL. As DNA, the CDR3 is TGTGCCAGCAGTTTACCGGGACCAAGGAGCAATCAGCCCCAGCATTTG. The V gene is TRBV12-3 or TRBV12-4, the J gene TRBJ1-5; D possibly corresponds to TRBD1 (5 bases). Deletions cut 2 bases from V and 1 base from J, with 12 bases between. The CDR3 spans 16 residues.

This clonotype occurred a few times. The rearrangement joins TRBV28 to TRBJ2-5, with TRBD1 identical over 7 bases. CDR1 MDHEN and CDR2 SYDVKM come from the germline V gene. V shed 11 bases, J shed 1 base, and the junction held 4 bases outside the gene matches. This CDR3 is built from 12 residues. CDR3: CAYRGPQETQYF. In DNA form, the CDR3 reads TGTGCCTACAGGGGTCCCCAAGAGACCCAGTACTTC. Supplemented by reference TRBV28 and TRBJ2-5, the full variable domain reads DVKVTQSSRYLVKRTGEKVFLECVQDMDHENMFWYRQDPGLGLRLIYFSYDVKMKEKGDIPEGYSVSREKKERFSLILESASTNQTSMYLCAYRGPQETQYFGPGTRLLVL.

This clonotype was recorded once. One end of the junction is discordant with germline, which a read error may explain. The V call is TRBV4-3, the J call TRBJ2-7; 7 nucleotides line up with TRBD1. Per the germline V gene, CDR1 is LGHNA and CDR2 is YSLEER. This CDR3 region has 14 residues. As DNA, the CDR3 is TGCGCCAGCAGCCAAGATGACAGGGTGGTCGAGCAGCACTTC. Amino acid sequence: CASSQDDRVVEQHF.

The CDR3 loop reads CASSSGQNGGYTF. CDR3 in DNA: TGTGCCAGCAGTTCAGGACAGAACGGTGGCTACACCTTC. V and J are TRBV6-5 and TRBJ1-2, with a tentative D call TRBD1 (6 bases). Deletions cut 4 bases from V and 7 bases from J, with 13 bases between. This CDR3 is 13 amino acids long. Germline CDR1 and CDR2: MNHEY and SVGAGI.

The rearrangement links TRBV19 to TRBJ2-1; 10 bases match TRBD1. V dropped 10 bases and J dropped 6; count of bases not matched to a gene: 9. The CDR3 loop spans 14 amino acids. Germline V lookup: CDR1 LNHDA, CDR2 SQIVND (reference sequence). The CDR3 spells CATRGTGVINEQFF. CDR3 nucleotide sequence: TGTGCCACCCGAGGGACAGGGGTTATCAATGAGCAGTTCTTC.

The V call is TRBV15, the J call TRBJ1-3, with D unclear. This CDR3 contains 11 residues. V dropped 4 bases and J dropped 7 bases, with 5 bases sitting between them. Germline CDR1 reads LNHNV; CDR2 reads YYDKDF (reference sequence). CDR3 bases: TGTGCCACCAGCATCGCTAACACCATATATTTT. This translates into CATSIANTIYF.

The V gene is TRBV7-3, the J gene TRBJ2-4, with a possible D match to TRBD2 (5 bases). Germline lookup yields CDR1 SGHTA and CDR2 FQGTGA. V was trimmed by 5 bases and J by 6 bases, leaving 11 bases between them. The CDR3 covers 13 residues. CDR3 nucleotide sequence: TGTGCCAGCAGCCTAGGACTCGCAAACATTCAGTACTTC. This encodes CASSLGLANIQYF.

V gene TRBV28 combines with J gene TRBJ2-3; 11 bases align to TRBD1. J gave up 0 bases and V 6 bases, and 2 bases lay outside the gene matches. The CDR3 totals 15 residues. From germline, CDR1 is MDHEN and CDR2 SYDVKM. CDR3 in amino acids: CASSGQGASTDTQYF. Written as DNA, the CDR3 is TGTGCCAGCAGCGGACAGGGGGCTAGCACAGATACGCAGTATTTT. Using reference TRBV28 and TRBJ2-3 for the parts outside the CDR3, the full variable domain is DVKVTQSSRYLVKRTGEKVFLECVQDMDHENMFWYRQDPGLGLRLIYFSYDVKMKEKGDIPEGYSVSREKKERFSLILESASTNQTSMYLCASSGQGASTDTQYFGPGTRLTVL.

This clonotype was detected a few times. This rearrangement joins TRBV7-9 to TRBJ1-5, with 12 bases fitting TRBD1. Losses at the gene ends were 5 bases for V and 8 bases for J; bases not matched to a gene: 7. Per germline, CDR1 SEHNR and CDR2 FQNEAQ (reference sequence). CDR3 length equals 15 residues. Here the CDR3 reads CASSRGTGGSEPQHF. The DNA of the CDR3 is TGTGCCAGCAGCCGTGGGACAGGGGGCTCGGAGCCCCAGCATTTT.

This clonotype came up a few times. V is TRBV5-1 and J is TRBJ2-5, with a possible D match to TRBD1 (6 bases). The CDR3 sequence is 14 residues long. In germline, CDR1 is SGHRS, CDR2 YFSETQ. Trimming stripped 6 bases from V and 7 bases from J, with 19 bases between. CDR3 protein: CASTFLQGPVTQYF. The CDR3 DNA reads TGCGCCAGCACCTTCCTACAGGGACCAGTGACCCAGTACTTC.

This chain uses TRBV5-6 with TRBJ2-3; D possibly corresponds to TRBD1 (6 bases). V lost 5 bases and J 0 bases, leaving 16 bases between the germline ends. Germline lookup yields CDR1 SGHDT and CDR2 YYEEEE. There are 16 residues in the CDR3. The CDR3 nucleotides read TGTGCCAGCAGAAAACAGGGCCGAGGGAGCACAGATACGCAGTATTTT. Encoded protein: CASRKQGRGSTDTQYF.

A few counts support this clonotype. The chain carries TRBV3-1 and TRBJ2-1; 7 bases align to TRBD2. V gave up 0 bases and J gave up 3 bases; unmatched junction bases: 2. The CDR3 is made up of 15 amino acids. Germline V gene data show CDR1 as LGHDT and CDR2 as YNNKEL (reference sequence). This chain's CDR3 is CASSQEAGLYNEQFF. The CDR3 nucleotides read TGTGCCAGCAGCCAAGAAGCGGGGCTCTACAATGAGCAGTTCTTC.

The chain links TRBV6-2 or TRBV6-3 to TRBJ2-1; D call uncertain. The germline V gene has CDR1 MNHEY and CDR2 SVGEGT. V lost 0 bases and J 5 bases, leaving 5 bases between the germline ends. CDR3 length: 13 residues. CDR3 in amino acids: CASSYSVDNEQFF. Here the CDR3 DNA reads TGTGCCAGCAGTTACTCGGTGGACAATGAGCAGTTCTTC.

This clonotype was observed a few times. The chain carries TRBV4-3 and TRBJ1-4; maybe TRBD1 (5 bases). This CDR3 comprises 15 residues. Germline loops: CDR1 LGHNA, CDR2 YSLEER. Trimming stripped 0 bases from V and 1 base from J, with 6 bases between. The CDR3 coding sequence is TGCGCCAGCAGCCAAGAGGGGGAAACTAATGAAAAACTGTTTTTT. Residues: CASSQEGETNEKLFF.

V and J are TRBV7-2 and TRBJ1-1; no clear D. The ends were cut back, 3 bases at V and 4 bases at J, with 3 bases in the middle. This CDR3 comprises 11 residues. Per the germline V gene, CDR1 is SGHTA and CDR2 is FQGNSA. CDR3 in amino acids: CASSLATEAFF. CDR3 nucleotide sequence: TGTGCCAGCAGCTTGGCCACTGAAGCTTTCTTT.

The V gene is TRBV7-2, the J gene TRBJ2-1; tentative D call: TRBD1 (6 bases). V lost 3 bases and J lost 0, with 27 bases in between. Germline V gene sequence: CDR1 SGHTA, CDR2 FQGNSA. CDR3 size: 21 residues. In nucleotides, the CDR3 is TGTGCCAGCAGCTTTTTGACAGCTTCAGGGGTCCTGACAAACTCCTACAATGAGCAGTTCTTC. Residues: CASSFLTASGVLTNSYNEQFF.

The genes are TRBV4-3 and TRBJ2-7; TRBD2 agrees at 8 bases. This CDR3 comprises 18 residues. The germline V gene has CDR1 LGHNA and CDR2 YSLEER. Germline trimming cut 0 bases from V and 0 bases from J; bases unmatched to any gene: 10. CDR3 protein: CASSQETVGTSGSYEQYF. The CDR3 DNA reads TGCGCCAGCAGCCAAGAAACGGTGGGAACTAGCGGCTCCTACGAGCAGTACTTC.

The chain uses TRBV20-1 and TRBJ1-2, with 8 bases that match TRBD1. Germline trimming cut 6 bases from V and 10 bases from J; bases unmatched to any gene: 10. From germline, CDR1 is DFQATT and CDR2 SNEGSKA (reference sequence). The CDR3 is 12 residues long. In DNA form, the CDR3 reads TGCAGTGCCGAGCAGATGACAGGGGCCTACACCTTC. Translated, it gives CSAEQMTGAYTF.